One and the same sample provided the 25 T cell receptor beta chains below, sequenced in a study of T cell responses to AZD1222 COVID-19 vaccine. Data came from immunoSEQ multiplex PCR; TCRdb stores just in-frame clones and leaves some out. The sample includes approximately 110,000 clones, 85% to 90% of them seen just once. Sample: peripheral blood, taken on day 0 of AZD1222 vaccination. These receptors all come from an adult in good health.

In this sample, this clone turned up many times. The V gene is TRBV29-1, the J gene TRBJ1-3; D perhaps matches TRBD1 (5 bases). CDR3 length: 13 residues. Germline V gives CDR1 SQVTM, CDR2 ANQGSEA. Trimming took off 1 base at V and 8 bases at J, with 12 bases between the two ends. Here the CDR3 DNA reads TGCAGCGTTGAAGGGGTGGAAGGGGACACCATATATTTT. Its protein is CSVEGVEGDTIYF.

As to this clone: The junction departs from germline at one end; a sequencing error may be responsible. The J gene is TRBJ2-3, the V gene TRBV3-1 (or the pseudogene TRBV3-2); no reliable D call. Germline V gene data show CDR1 as LGHDT and CDR2 as YNNKEL (reference sequence). The CDR3 covers 15 residues. CDR3 sequence reads: CASSWSTIGAETQYF. CDR3 sequence (DNA): TGTGCCAGCAGTTGGTCGACGATCGGCGCAGAGACGCAGTATTTT.

This clone was seen a handful of times. CDR3 in amino acids: CASSYSSSGGEEKLFF. The CDR3 DNA reads TGTGCCAGCAGTTACTCGTCGTCAGGGGGCGAGGAAAAACTGTTTTTT. The gene calls are TRBV6-2 or TRBV6-3 and TRBJ1-4; 8 positions agree with TRBD1. The CDR3 is 16 residues long. The V and J ends lost 0 bases and 8 bases, in that order; junction bases with no gene match: 8. Germline CDR1 and CDR2: MNHEY and SVGEGT.

Notes on this clone: Other DNA variants within this sample encode the same CDR3. The CDR3 DNA follows: TGTGCCAGCAGTTTCGGGAGGAGCTCCTACAATGAGCAGTTCTTC. This encodes CASSFGRSSYNEQFF. The rearrangement uses TRBV28 and TRBJ2-1; 7 positions agree with TRBD2. Germline V gene data show CDR1 as MDHEN and CDR2 as SYDVKM. V was clipped by 3 bases and J by 0 bases; unmatched bases: 2. This CDR3 contains 15 residues.

The sample holds one count of this clone. A read error may produce the germline difference seen at one junction end. This chain links TRBV7-4 with TRBJ2-3, with D uncertain. Per the germline V gene, CDR1 is SGHVT and CDR2 is SQSDAQ. The CDR3 spans 12 residues. The DNA of the CDR3 is TGTGCCAGCATCTTATCCACAGATACGCAGTATTTT. Its translation: CASILSTDTQYF.

The V gene is TRBV28, the J gene TRBJ1-4; a possible D gene is TRBD1 (5 bases). Germline assignment: CDR1 MDHEN and CDR2 SYDVKM. The CDR3 spans 14 residues. The V end was cut by 5 bases, the J end by 8 bases, with 15 bases between. This CDR3 reads CASSLPPEGEKLFF. The CDR3 DNA sequence: TGTGCCAGCAGTCTGCCCCCGGAGGGGGAAAAACTGTTTTTT.

This clone was detected a few times. The CDR3, as DNA: TGTGCCAGTAGTAGTTCCGACAGGGTAGATCAGCCCCAGCATTTT. The encoded protein is CASSSSDRVDQPQHF. This chain links TRBV19 with TRBJ1-5; 7 bases line up with TRBD1. Trimming at V came to 4 bases and at J to 5 bases, leaving 8 bases not matched to a gene. There are 15 residues in the CDR3. CDR1 and CDR2 (germline): LNHDA, SQIVND (reference sequence). The full variable domain, its missing parts supplied by reference TRBV19 and TRBJ1-5, is DGGITQSPKYLFRKEGQNVTLSCEQNLNHDAMYWYRQDPGQGLRLIYYSQIVNDFQKGDIAEGYSVSREKKESFPLTVTSAQKNPTAFYLCASSSSDRVDQPQHFGDGTRLSIL.

This chain joins TRBV27 and TRBJ2-1, with D possibly being TRBD2 (5 bases). Trimming removed 6 bases at V and 0 bases at J, with 6 bases between. Per germline, CDR1 MNHEY and CDR2 SMNVEV (reference sequence). The CDR3 consists of 13 residues. The CDR3 DNA sequence: TGTGCCAGCAGCCGGGGCTCCTACAATGAGCAGTTCTTC. Translated, it gives CASSRGSYNEQFF.

The V gene is TRBV28, the J gene TRBJ2-5, with D possibly matching TRBD1 (6 bases). Trimming left V 6 bases short and J 7 bases short, with 21 bases between. Germline CDR1 MDHEN, CDR2 SYDVKM. This CDR3 has 15 amino acids. This CDR3 reads CASSYWDIRGATQYF. CDR3 nucleotide sequence: TGTGCCAGCAGCTATTGGGACATTAGGGGTGCGACCCAGTACTTC. The full variable domain, completed using reference TRBV28 and TRBJ2-5, is DVKVTQSSRYLVKRTGEKVFLECVQDMDHENMFWYRQDPGLGLRLIYFSYDVKMKEKGDIPEGYSVSREKKERFSLILESASTNQTSMYLCASSYWDIRGATQYFGPGTRLLVL.

The chain joins TRBV28 to TRBJ2-3; D may be TRBD2 (6 bases). Germline-derived CDR1 and CDR2 are MDHEN and SYDVKM. The length of the CDR3 is 16 residues. V lost 6 bases, J lost 4 bases, and 20 bases lay in between. The CDR3 here is CASSTLGLLGADTQYF. The CDR3 DNA sequence: TGTGCCAGCAGCACTCTGGGACTTTTGGGCGCAGATACGCAGTATTTT.

This sequence joins TRBV5-1 and TRBJ2-3; 8 bases align to TRBD2. This CDR3 comprises 18 residues. The J segment lost 1 base and the V segment lost 0 bases, leaving 10 bases of the junction unmatched. Germline-derived CDR1 and CDR2 are SGHRS and YFSETQ. The CDR3 protein is CASSLGLAGGGGTDTQYF. As DNA, the CDR3 is TGCGCCAGCAGCTTGGGACTCGCGGGGGGCGGGGGCACAGATACGCAGTATTTT.

The gene calls are TRBV5-6 and TRBJ1-6; D gene unclear. Germline lookup yields CDR1 SGHDT and CDR2 YYEEEE. V was trimmed by 0 bases and J by 6 bases, leaving 10 bases between them. The CDR3 contains 15 residues. CDR3 sequence: CASSLGFWANSPLHF. CDR3 in DNA: TGTGCCAGCAGCTTGGGGTTCTGGGCTAATTCACCCCTCCACTTT.

The V gene is TRBV7-9, the J gene TRBJ2-7; 8 positions agree with TRBD1. The CDR3 has 13 residues. From germline, CDR1 is SEHNR and CDR2 FQNEAQ (reference sequence). V was pared by 5 bases and J by 3 bases, with 3 bases of the junction left unmatched. The CDR3 DNA sequence: TGTGCCAGCAGCCGTGGACAGGGCTACGAGCAGTACTTC. Its translation is CASSRGQGYEQYF.

This clone was observed once. The CDR3: CASSLTDSYEQYF. CDR3 nucleotides: TGTGCCAGCAGCTTGACAGATTCCTACGAGCAGTACTTC. The rearrangement uses TRBV5-5 and TRBJ2-7; D ambiguous. Looked up from germline, CDR1 is SGHKS and CDR2 is YYEKEE (reference sequence). The CDR3 has 13 residues. Trimming shortened V by 1 base and J by 1 base, and 6 bases separated the two germline ends.

The chain has TRBV27 and TRBJ2-5, with D perhaps matching TRBD1 or TRBD2 (5 bases each). CDR3 size: 14 residues. The V and J ends lost 6 bases and 3 bases respectively, with 14 bases between them. Per the germline V gene, CDR1 is MNHEY and CDR2 is SMNVEV (reference sequence). The CDR3 reads CASRGDGRKETQYF. The CDR3 nucleotides read TGTGCCAGCAGGGGGGACGGAAGAAAAGAGACCCAGTACTTC.

The chain combines TRBV5-6 with TRBJ1-3; a weak D match, TRBD1 (6 bases). Germline V gene data show CDR1 as SGHDT and CDR2 as YYEEEE. Trimming pared 4 bases from V and 5 bases from J, leaving 10 bases between. CDR3 length: 13 residues. The CDR3 protein is CASSLDSRNTIYF. The CDR3 nucleotides are TGTGCCAGCAGCCTGGACAGTAGAAACACCATATATTTT.

This chain uses TRBV27 with TRBJ1-1, with D unresolved. The germline V gene encodes CDR1 MNHEY and CDR2 SMNVEV (reference sequence). The CDR3 is 13 amino acids. Trimming cost V 8 bases and J 5 bases, with 15 bases left between them. The CDR3 loop is CASAVWGWTEAFF. In DNA, the CDR3 is TGTGCCAGCGCCGTATGGGGTTGGACTGAAGCTTTCTTT.

The chain links TRBV21-1 to TRBJ1-1; the table's D call, TRBD1, has no DNA check behind it. TRBV21-1 is recorded as a pseudogene. The CDR3 extends over 18 amino acids. CDR3 loop: CASSPHRTGGARFPEAFF. For the CDR3, the DNA is TGTGCCAGCAGCCCCCACCGGACAGGGGGGGCCCGGTTTCCTGAAGCTTTCTTT.

For this clone: The same CDR3 is also encoded by other DNA sequences in this sample. This rearrangement joins TRBV6-2 or TRBV6-3 to TRBJ2-7; 12 bases agree with TRBD2. This CDR3 is 16 amino acids long. CDR1 MNHEY and CDR2 SVGEGT come from the germline V gene. J gave up 1 base and V 2 bases, and 3 bases lay outside the gene matches. CDR3: CASSYGGTSGSYEQYF. The CDR3 coding sequence is TGTGCCAGCAGTTACGGGGGGACTAGCGGGTCCTACGAGCAGTACTTC.

The chain recombines TRBV4-1 with TRBJ2-7; 10 positions agree with TRBD1. The CDR3 length is 15 residues. After removal of 4 bases from V and 2 bases from J, the junction contained 5 bases not matched to a gene. The germline CDR1 and CDR2 sequences are MGHRA and YSYEKL. The CDR3 DNA reads TGCGCCAGCAGCCTTCGGGACAGGGGTCCCTACGAGCAGTACTTC. Translating gives CASSLRDRGPYEQYF.

The V gene is TRBV19, the J gene TRBJ2-5, with 8 positions matching TRBD2. This CDR3 is 15 amino acids long. Trimming at V came to 1 base and at J to 5 bases, leaving 6 bases not matched to a gene. Germline values: CDR1 LNHDA, CDR2 SQIVND (reference sequence). CDR3 sequence (DNA): TGTGCCAGTAGTATAGGTGCTAGCGGGCTGGAGACCCAGTACTTC. This gives the protein CASSIGASGLETQYF. Full variable domain (rest looked up from reference TRBV19 and TRBJ2-5): DGGITQSPKYLFRKEGQNVTLSCEQNLNHDAMYWYRQDPGQGLRLIYYSQIVNDFQKGDIAEGYSVSREKKESFPLTVTSAQKNPTAFYLCASSIGASGLETQYFGPGTRLLVL.

The chain combines TRBV9 with TRBJ1-1; unclear D gene. The CDR3 runs to 12 residues. The germline V gene encodes CDR1 SGDLS and CDR2 YYNGEE. V was trimmed by 3 bases and J by 8 bases, leaving 11 bases between them. CDR3 in amino acids: CASSGMYGEAFF. The CDR3 nucleotides read TGTGCCAGCAGCGGGATGTATGGCGAAGCTTTCTTT.

This clone came up once. The V call is TRBV10-1, the J call TRBJ1-6; D is ambiguous. V was cut by 6 bases and J by 8 bases, with 14 bases left in between. CDR3 length: 14 residues. Germline V gene data show CDR1 as WNHNN and CDR2 as SYGVQD (reference sequence). In nucleotides, the CDR3 is TGCGCCAGCAGCTCCGGGAGGGAACATTCACCCCTCCACTTT. Protein: CASSSGREHSPLHF.

In this sample, this clone turned up once. V and J are TRBV5-1 and TRBJ2-7; 7 bases map to TRBD1. The CDR3 spans 16 residues. Germline CDR1 reads SGHRS; CDR2 reads YFSETQ. V was pared by 2 bases and J by 0 bases, with 8 bases of the junction left unmatched. In DNA, the CDR3 is TGCGCCAGCAGCTTCCACGGGACAGCAGACTCCTACGAGCAGTACTTC. Protein: CASSFHGTADSYEQYF.

V and J are TRBV2 and TRBJ2-5; TRBD2 aligns across 8 bases. This CDR3 has 13 amino acids. V dropped 3 bases and J dropped 5; count of bases not matched to a gene: 2. Germline values: CDR1 SNHLY, CDR2 FYNNEI. The DNA for the CDR3 is TGTGCCAGCAGTGACGGGGGGGACGAGACCCAGTACTTC. Translated: CASSDGGDETQYF.